Shown below are 25 T cell receptor beta chains from a single sample sequenced in a study of shared clonotypes between healthy human individuals. This table comes from immunoSEQ multiplex PCR, and its TCRdb copy is limited to in-frame clones, with some not included. The repertoire holds about 1.1 million clones, more than 75% seen once, with more than 0.5% in the top ten. Sequenced sample: memory CD4+ T cells from PBMCs. Subset defined: CD45RA-negative fraction. All receptors come from a man between 18 and 29 years old in good health. Some clones in this sample may be carry-over from other donors' samples.

This clone is a singleton in its sample. V gene TRBV5-1 combines with J gene TRBJ1-1; D uncertain. The germline V gene encodes CDR1 SGHRS and CDR2 YFSETQ. V gave up 2 bases and J gave up 6 bases, with 14 bases separating them. The CDR3 totals 14 residues. CDR3 coding DNA: TGCGCCAGCAGCTTATGGGCGGAGGAGTCTGAAGCTTTCTTT. Amino acids: CASSLWAEESEAFF.

The table lists this clone with a few counts. The chain recombines TRBV30 with TRBJ2-5, with D perhaps matching TRBD1 or TRBD2 (5 bases each). Germline-derived CDR1 and CDR2 are GTSNPN and SVGIG (reference sequence). The CDR3 extends over 13 amino acids. Trimming removed 4 bases from V and 5 bases from J, with 14 bases in between. The CDR3 coding sequence is TGTGCCTGGACCCACGGGACGATGGAGACCCAGTACTTC. Translating it yields CAWTHGTMETQYF.

The chain uses TRBV9 and TRBJ1-6; 10 bases line up with TRBD1. The V gene end was trimmed by 9 bases and the J gene end by 7 bases; junction bases not matched to a gene: 7. The CDR3 runs to 14 residues. Germline V CDR1 and CDR2: SGDLS, YYNGEE. The chain's CDR3 is CANHRTGGNSPLHF. The CDR3, as DNA: TGTGCCAACCACCGGACAGGGGGGAATTCACCCCTCCACTTT.

The chain couples TRBV20-1 to TRBJ1-1; D is uncertain. V lost 4 bases to trimming and J lost 6 bases, with 9 bases between them. This CDR3 comprises 11 residues. Per germline, CDR1 DFQATT and CDR2 SNEGSKA (reference sequence). CDR3 in amino acids: CSATGVPEAFF. In DNA form, the CDR3 reads TGCAGTGCTACCGGGGTTCCTGAAGCTTTCTTT.

CDR3 amino acids: CSVFDSGSYNEQFF. In DNA form, the CDR3 reads TGCAGCGTTTTCGACAGTGGGAGTTACAATGAGCAGTTCTTC. The V call is TRBV29-1, the J call TRBJ2-1, with D perhaps being TRBD1 or TRBD2 (5 bases each). V was shortened by 5 bases and J by 4 bases, with 15 bases between the two germline ends. This CDR3 contains 14 residues. Per the germline V gene, CDR1 is SQVTM and CDR2 is ANQGSEA.

The chain carries TRBV7-3 and TRBJ2-7; D unclear. The CDR3 totals 13 residues. The V and J ends lost 5 bases and 6 bases respectively, with 14 bases between them. The germline CDR1 and CDR2 sequences are SGHTA and FQGTGA. The CDR3 loop reads CASSASPPGEQYF. DNA for the CDR3: TGTGCCAGCAGCGCCTCTCCCCCTGGCGAGCAGTACTTC.

The chain uses TRBV11-2 and TRBJ1-1; D ambiguous. The CDR3 is 12 amino acids. Germline loops: CDR1 SGHAT, CDR2 FQNNGV. The V gene lost 1 base and the J gene lost 11 bases, with 11 bases spanning the gap. CDR3 nucleotide sequence: TGTGCCAGCAGCTTAGTACGAATCGGGGCTTTCTTT. Translation gives CASSLVRIGAFF.

The chain couples TRBV6-1 to TRBJ2-2, with 9 nucleotides matching TRBD1. CDR1 MNHNS and CDR2 SASEGT come from the germline V gene. The CDR3 contains 17 residues. With 2 bases clipped from V and 4 bases from J, the junction kept 8 bases outside the gene matches. The CDR3 protein is CASSEIVTGGRTGELFF. The DNA for the CDR3 is TGTGCCAGCAGTGAAATTGTCACAGGGGGCCGCACCGGGGAGCTGTTTTTT.

This clone was recorded only once. J is TRBJ2-6 and V is TRBV18, with 8 bases aligning to TRBD1. The length of the CDR3 is 19 residues. Germline assignment: CDR1 KGHSH and CDR2 LQKENI. With V trimmed by 5 bases and J by 2 bases, 14 bases remained unmatched. CDR3 region: CASSSKRAGGGPGANVLTF. The CDR3 nucleotides read TGTGCCAGCTCATCCAAGAGGGCAGGGGGCGGGCCTGGGGCCAACGTCCTGACTTTC.

The chain is built from TRBV19 and TRBJ2-2, with TRBD1 matching 9 bases. The trim removed 7 bases at V and 7 bases at J, leaving 7 bases unmatched. This CDR3 is built from 14 residues. Germline V lookup: CDR1 LNHDA, CDR2 SQIVND (reference sequence). CDR3 coding DNA: TGTGCCAGTACCTCGGACAGGGGTGGCGGGGAGCTGTTTTTT. Its translation: CASTSDRGGGELFF.

The CDR3 bases are TGTGCCAGCAGCTTGAGCGGGGGCTACAATGAGCAGTTCTTC. It specifies CASSLSGGYNEQFF. The genes are TRBV5-4 and TRBJ2-1; 8 nucleotides match TRBD2. The J segment lost 3 bases and the V segment lost 1 base, leaving 0 bases of the junction unmatched. The CDR3 spans 14 residues. The germline V gene has CDR1 SGHNT and CDR2 YYREEE (reference sequence).

A few counts support this clone. V usage is TRBV7-8 and J usage is TRBJ2-5, with D possibly called TRBD1 or TRBD2 (6 bases each). This CDR3 region has 16 residues. From germline, CDR1 is SGHVS and CDR2 FQNEAQ. Trimming removed 5 bases at V and 5 bases at J, with 21 bases between. The CDR3 sequence: CASSGGLGSVGETQYF. The CDR3, as DNA: TGTGCCAGCAGCGGGGGGCTTGGGAGCGTAGGGGAGACCCAGTACTTC. The complete variable domain, with remaining parts taken from reference TRBV7-8 and TRBJ2-5, reads GAGVSQSPRYKVAKRGQDVALRCDPISGHVSLFWYQQALGQGPEFLTYFQNEAQLDKSGLPSDRFFAERPEGSVSTLKIQRTQQEDSAVYLCASSGGLGSVGETQYFGPGTRLLVL.

The chain uses TRBV5-4 and TRBJ2-2; tentative D call: TRBD2 (5 bases). Per the germline V gene, CDR1 is SGHNT and CDR2 is YYREEE (reference sequence). V lost 0 bases and J lost 3, with 12 bases in between. The CDR3 has 16 amino acids. The CDR3 here is CASSLGPGRDTGELFF. The DNA for the CDR3 is TGTGCCAGCAGCTTGGGTCCCGGGCGGGACACCGGGGAGCTGTTTTTT.

The CDR3 loop is CASTQGAVSNQPQHF. The CDR3 nucleotides read TGTGCCAGCACCCAAGGGGCAGTGAGCAATCAGCCCCAGCATTTT. V gene TRBV7-2 combines with J gene TRBJ1-5; TRBD1 might be the D (5 bases). The CDR3 runs 15 residues. The V and J ends lost 7 bases and 1 base respectively, with 14 bases between them. Germline loops: CDR1 SGHTA, CDR2 FQGNSA.

The chain is built from TRBV7-9 and TRBJ1-5; D uncertain. V lost 2 bases and J lost 5, with 13 bases in between. CDR3 length equals 15 residues. Germline V gene sequence: CDR1 SEHNR, CDR2 FQNEAQ (reference sequence). The CDR3 spells CASSLSSYSDQPQHF. The CDR3 DNA follows: TGTGCCAGCAGCTTAAGTAGCTACAGTGATCAGCCCCAGCATTTT.

The J gene is TRBJ2-7, the V gene TRBV19; 15 positions agree with TRBD2. Germline V CDR1 and CDR2: LNHDA, SQIVND (reference sequence). The CDR3 is made up of 16 amino acids. The trim removed 9 bases at V and 7 bases at J, leaving 13 bases unmatched. The CDR3 loop is CASTSDPGLAGGEQYF. CDR3 nucleotides: TGTGCCAGCACCTCGGACCCGGGACTAGCGGGAGGTGAGCAGTACTTC.

A single count supports this clone. For the CDR3, the DNA is TGTGCCAGCTCCATCGGCTCCGTCGGCGGGGAGCTGTTTTTT. Amino acid sequence: CASSIGSVGGELFF. This chain links TRBV9 with TRBJ2-2; D ambiguous. This CDR3 has 14 residues. V gave up 7 bases and J gave up 7 bases, with 17 bases separating them. CDR1 is SGDLS and CDR2 is YYNGEE in the germline V gene.

This clone appeared a single time. In nucleotides, the CDR3 is TGTGCCAGCTCTGGGGCCTCCTACAATGAGCAGTTCTTC. This codes for CASSGASYNEQFF. The chain employs TRBV2 and TRBJ2-1, with D possibly matching TRBD1 (5 bases). With 8 bases removed from V and 0 bases from J, the gap between germline ends came to 8 bases. This CDR3 comprises 13 residues. Germline loops: CDR1 SNHLY, CDR2 FYNNEI.

The rearrangement links TRBV25-1 to TRBJ2-5; 8 positions agree with TRBD1. The J segment lost 6 bases and the V segment lost 5 bases, leaving 5 bases of the junction unmatched. In germline, CDR1 is MGHDK, CDR2 SYGVNS. The CDR3 loop spans 13 amino acids. In DNA, the CDR3 is TGTGCCAGCAGTCAGGGGGCTGCGCAGACCCAGTACTTC. It specifies CASSQGAAQTQYF.

This rearrangement joins TRBV6-5 to TRBJ1-2, with TRBD1 matching over 7 bases. Trimming cost V 6 bases and J 10 bases; bases outside gene matches: 8. The germline V gene has CDR1 MNHEY and CDR2 SVGAGI. The CDR3 contains 12 residues. CDR3 protein: CASSGRQGVYTF. The CDR3 DNA reads TGTGCCAGCAGCGGACGACAGGGAGTCTACACCTTC.

The chain employs TRBV5-4 and TRBJ2-5; 8 bases agree with TRBD1. Matching the DNA end better, TRBJ2-7 makes the J call doubtful. The germline V gene has CDR1 SGHNT and CDR2 YYREEE (reference sequence). The CDR3 contains 15 residues. CDR3 residues: CASSSPGTGSYEQYF. CDR3 nucleotides: TGTGCCAGCAGCTCACCCGGGACAGGCTCCTACGAGCAGTACTTC.

This clone was observed once. This chain links TRBV7-2 with TRBJ2-7, with 8 bases lining up with TRBD1. CDR1 and CDR2 (germline): SGHTA, FQGNSA. The CDR3 has 17 residues. With V trimmed by 1 base and J by 2 bases, 10 bases remained unmatched. In nucleotides, the CDR3 is TGTGCCAGCAGCTTAGGGTGGGGGACAGGACTTACCTACGAGCAGTACTTC. It encodes CASSLGWGTGLTYEQYF. Looking up the rest from reference TRBV7-2 and TRBJ2-7 gives the full variable domain: GAGVSQSPSNKVTEKGKDVELRCDPISGHTALYWYRQSLGQGLEFLIYFQGNSAPDKSGLPSDRFSAERTGGSVSTLTIQRTQQEDSAVYLCASSLGWGTGLTYEQYFGPGTRLTVT.

The V and J genes are TRBV10-3 and TRBJ1-6, with TRBD1 as a possible D gene (5 bases). The CDR3 is made up of 14 amino acids. CDR1 is ENHRY, CDR2 SYGVKD, per germline. V was clipped by 4 bases and J by 10 bases, with 14 bases between them. DNA for the CDR3: TGTGCCATCAGTGTTGAGGGGCCGGTGTCACCCCTCCACTTT. This gives the protein CAISVEGPVSPLHF.

The V call is TRBV5-1, the J call TRBJ2-1, with 7 bases that match TRBD2. Germline CDR1 and CDR2: SGHRS and YFSETQ. CDR3 length: 15 amino acids. Trimming at V came to 1 base and at J to 8 bases, leaving 9 bases not matched to a gene. CDR3 coding DNA: TGCGCCAGCAGCTTGTGGGCGGGAGCCAGCTATGAGCAGTTCTTC. Translating gives CASSLWAGASYEQFF.

V is TRBV4-3 and J is TRBJ1-2; D might be TRBD1 (6 bases). The CDR3 length is 16 residues. V was pared by 0 bases and J by 2 bases, with 13 bases between. Per the germline V gene, CDR1 is LGHNA and CDR2 is YSLEER. The CDR3 DNA reads as TGCGCCAGCAGCCAAGATATCGAGGGGGTCAACTATGGCTACACCTTC. Translated, it gives CASSQDIEGVNYGYTF.